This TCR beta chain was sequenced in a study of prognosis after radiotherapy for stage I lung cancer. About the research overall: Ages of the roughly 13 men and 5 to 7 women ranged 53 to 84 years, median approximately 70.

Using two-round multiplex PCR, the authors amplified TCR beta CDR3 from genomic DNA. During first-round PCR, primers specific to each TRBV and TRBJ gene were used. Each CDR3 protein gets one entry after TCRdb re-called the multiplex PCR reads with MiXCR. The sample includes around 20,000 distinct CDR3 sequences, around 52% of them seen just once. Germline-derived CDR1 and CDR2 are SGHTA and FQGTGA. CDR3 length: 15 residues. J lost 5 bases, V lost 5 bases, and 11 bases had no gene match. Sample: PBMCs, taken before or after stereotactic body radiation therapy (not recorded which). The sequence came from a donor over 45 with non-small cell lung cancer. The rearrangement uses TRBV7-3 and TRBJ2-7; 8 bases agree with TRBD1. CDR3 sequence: CASSPGQGLNHEQYF. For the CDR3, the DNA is TGTGCCAGCAGCCCCGGACAGGGATTAAACCACGAGCAGTACTTC.